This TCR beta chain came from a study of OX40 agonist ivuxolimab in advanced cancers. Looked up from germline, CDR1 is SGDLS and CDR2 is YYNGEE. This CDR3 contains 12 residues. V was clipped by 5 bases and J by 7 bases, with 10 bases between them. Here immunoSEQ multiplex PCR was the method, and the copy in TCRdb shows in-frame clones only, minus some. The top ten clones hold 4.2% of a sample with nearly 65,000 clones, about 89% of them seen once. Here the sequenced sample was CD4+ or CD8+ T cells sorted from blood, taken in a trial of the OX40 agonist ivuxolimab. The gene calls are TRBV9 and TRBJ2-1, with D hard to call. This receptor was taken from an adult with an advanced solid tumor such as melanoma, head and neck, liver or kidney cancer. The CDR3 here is CASSRLVNEQFF. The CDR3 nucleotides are TGTGCCAGCAGTCGCTTGGTGAATGAGCAGTTCTTC. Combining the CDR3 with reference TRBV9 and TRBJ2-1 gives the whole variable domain DSGVTQTPKHLITATGQRVTLRCSPRSGDLSVYWYQQSLDQGLQFLIQYYNGEERAKGNILERFSAQQFPDLHSELNLSSLELGDSALYFCASSRLVNEQFFGPGTRLTVL.